These 8 T cell receptor beta chains were sequenced from one sample in a study of cytomegalovirus exposure and HLA in healthy donors. Vbeta (60) and Jbeta (13) primers were used in the PCR. Assay used: immunoSEQ multiplex PCR; TCRdb lists only in-frame clones, some missing. Of roughly 200,000 clones in the sample, approximately 80% were seen once. Input material: PBMCs. These receptors originate from a woman between 18 and 29 years old in good health and CMV-seronegative.

This clone was observed a single time. Other DNA sequences in the same sample also yield this CDR3. V and J are TRBV21-1 and TRBJ2-5; the D call of TRBD1 is as the table states it, not checked on the DNA. TRBV21-1 is labeled a pseudogene. This CDR3 spans 15 amino acids. The CDR3 nucleotides read TGTGCCAGCAGTGTCTCAGGACAGTACCAAGAGACCCAGTACTTC. Translated, it gives CASSVSGQYQETQYF.

This clone was recorded once. This sequence joins TRBV19 and TRBJ2-3, with D possibly being TRBD2 (6 bases). Per germline, CDR1 LNHDA and CDR2 SQIVND (reference sequence). V shed 6 bases and J shed 0 bases, with 19 bases lying between them. The CDR3 covers 17 residues. CDR3 coding DNA: TGTGCCAGTAGACTAATCGGAGGGATTACTAGCACAGATACGCAGTATTTT. Amino acids: CASRLIGGITSTDTQYF.

The chain joins TRBV28 to TRBJ1-4, with a tentative D call TRBD1 (5 bases). V was shortened by 8 bases and J by 8 bases, with 21 bases between the two germline ends. Germline V lookup: CDR1 MDHEN, CDR2 SYDVKM. This CDR3 spans 15 amino acids. CDR3 sequence (DNA): TGTGCCAGCGGCAGCCAGGGAGGTTTAGGGGAAAAACTGTTTTTT. It is translated as CASGSQGGLGEKLFF.

The V and J genes are TRBV4-3 and TRBJ1-4; 7 positions agree with TRBD1. Germline V CDR1 and CDR2: LGHNA, YSLEER. This CDR3 contains 15 residues. Unmatched junction bases numbered 11, after V lost 5 bases and J lost 8 bases. The DNA for the CDR3 is TGCGCCAGCAGCGAAGGGAGACAGGGTGGGGAAAAACTGTTTTTT. Amino acid sequence: CASSEGRQGGEKLFF.

The sample holds a few counts of this clone. The chain joins TRBV7-9 to TRBJ1-1, with TRBD1 as a possible D gene (5 bases). Germline V lookup: CDR1 SEHNR, CDR2 FQNEAQ (reference sequence). This CDR3 spans 14 amino acids. V was cut by 5 bases and J by 6 bases, with 16 bases left in between. The CDR3 DNA sequence: TGTGCCAGCAGCCTAGAGCAGGGTGGCGCTGAAGCTTTCTTT. Amino acid sequence: CASSLEQGGAEAFF.

The chain joins TRBV7-9 to TRBJ2-4; TRBD2 might be the D (5 bases). Germline-derived CDR1 and CDR2 are SEHNR and FQNEAQ (reference sequence). V was clipped by 6 bases and J by 0 bases, with 15 bases between them. The CDR3 extends over 16 amino acids. The CDR3 reads CASSRDGGSAKNIQYF. Written as DNA, the CDR3 is TGTGCCAGCAGTAGAGACGGCGGGTCAGCCAAAAACATTCAGTACTTC.

The gene calls are TRBV19 and TRBJ1-1; 9 positions agree with TRBD1. CDR1 and CDR2 from the germline V gene are LNHDA and SQIVND (reference sequence). CDR3 length equals 17 residues. Trimming took 0 bases from V and 1 from J; bases not matched to a gene: 6. DNA for the CDR3: TGTGCCAGTAGTATAGAAGGGACAGGGATTACGAACACTGAAGCTTTCTTT. This translates into CASSIEGTGITNTEAFF.

This chain links TRBV19 with TRBJ1-6; 10 bases agree with TRBD1. CDR3 size: 14 residues. In germline, CDR1 is LNHDA, CDR2 SQIVND (reference sequence). The J segment lost 10 bases and the V segment lost 7 bases, leaving 7 bases of the junction unmatched. CDR3 amino acids: CASTPDRGESPLHF. The DNA of the CDR3 is TGTGCCAGTACCCCGGACAGGGGGGAATCACCCCTCCACTTT.